This T cell receptor beta chain was observed in a study of control samples from healthy donors and cancer patients. This CDR3 is built from 15 residues. V was trimmed by 3 bases and J by 1 base, leaving 12 bases between them. Germline CDR1 and CDR2: SGHTA and FQGNSA. Method: immunoSEQ multiplex PCR; TCRdb's copy keeps in-frame clones and lacks some. This table holds 85,000 to 100,000 clones, just over 90% found once. A note on this clone: Different DNA sequences within this sample yield the same CDR3.

The sequence came from a man aged 18-30 years in good health. Specimen: blood. V is TRBV7-2 and J is TRBJ1-1; a weak D match, TRBD1 (5 bases). CDR3 sequence: CASSFGTGGNTEAFF. For the CDR3, the DNA is TGTGCCAGCAGCTTTGGGACCGGAGGGAACACTGAAGCTTTCTTT.